This TCR beta chain was identified during a study of long-term antiretroviral therapy in people with HIV. Survey level was the resolution at which the v3.0 immunoSEQ assay ran. The table came from immunoSEQ multiplex PCR; TCRdb's copy has only in-frame clones and leaves some out. The sample contains approximately 21,000 clones, 88% of which appear only once. CDR1 is SGHTA, CDR2 FQGTGA, per germline. V was cut by 2 bases and J by 3 bases, with 8 bases left in between. The CDR3 loop spans 14 amino acids. The sequencing used unsorted PBMCs, collected 2.3 years after starting antiretroviral therapy. This sequence was found in a man between 60 and 75 years old with HIV. V is TRBV7-3 and J is TRBJ2-1; D is unclear. CDR3 sequence: CASSLDGNYNEQFF. CDR3 bases: TGTGCCAGCAGCTTAGACGGTAACTACAATGAGCAGTTCTTC.